The 27 T cell receptor beta chains reported below all come from one sample, sequenced in a study of blood T cell repertoires in COVID-19 (TCRdb year 2020). Libraries were prepared through the immunoSEQ multiplex PCR assay. Sourced from immuneACCESS, this table was stored by TCRdb with only in-frame sequences that have V and J called. A share of the clones is absent; for the studies checked, an unresolved V gene accounts for under half, and the remainder has no known explanation. In all, the sample holds around 400,000 clones, and around 83% of those were seen once. The ten largest account for approximately 4.7% of the sample. Material: PBMCs or T cells enriched from blood (not recorded which). These receptors all stem from a woman aged 45-65 years who had recovered from COVID-19.

The chain is built from TRBV30 and TRBJ1-1; no clear D. V shed 2 bases and J shed 4 bases, with 17 bases lying between them. In germline, CDR1 is GTSNPN, CDR2 SVGIG (reference sequence). The CDR3 totals 15 residues. Here the CDR3 reads CAWSRRRSTGTEAFF. DNA of the CDR3: TGTGCCTGGAGTAGACGGAGAAGCACGGGCACTGAAGCTTTCTTT.

The rearrangement links TRBV30 to TRBJ1-6; possibly TRBD1 for D (5 bases). V was shortened by 5 bases and J by 9 bases, with 29 bases between the two germline ends. Germline CDR1 is GTSNPN and CDR2 is SVGIG (reference sequence). This CDR3 is built from 18 residues. The DNA of the CDR3 is TGTGCCTGGCGGCCCATACGGGGGTCCATGCCCCACGTTTCACCCCTCCACTTT. It is translated as CAWRPIRGSMPHVSPLHF. Full variable domain (outside the CDR3, taken from reference TRBV30 and TRBJ1-6): SQTIHQWPATLVQPVGSPLSLECTVEGTSNPNLYWYRQAAGRGLQLLFYSVGIGQISSEVPQNLSASRPQDRQFILSSKKLLLSDSGFYLCAWRPIRGSMPHVSPLHFGNGTRLTVT.

This chain uses TRBV2 with TRBJ1-2; maybe TRBD1 (6 bases). The CDR3 is 14 residues long. Looked up from germline, CDR1 is SNHLY and CDR2 is FYNNEI. Trimming left V 5 bases short and J 8 bases short, with 18 bases between. The CDR3 protein is CASSKQGLRPGYTF. CDR3 bases: TGTGCCAGCAGTAAGCAGGGGCTCCGGCCCGGCTACACCTTC.

V is TRBV6-6 and J is TRBJ1-1, with D unresolved. The germline V gene has CDR1 MNHNY and CDR2 SVGAGI (reference sequence). V was clipped by 5 bases and J by 1 base, with 14 bases between them. The CDR3 length is 15 residues. CDR3 sequence reads: CASSPYENRNTEAFF. The CDR3 region has the DNA TGTGCCAGCAGTCCATATGAGAACAGGAACACTGAAGCTTTCTTT.

A few counts support this clone. V gene TRBV5-4 combines with J gene TRBJ2-1, with a possible D match to TRBD1 (5 bases). The CDR3 spans 12 residues. The germline V gene has CDR1 SGHNT and CDR2 YYREEE (reference sequence). Trimming removed 4 bases from V and 12 bases from J, with 14 bases in between. CDR3 nucleotide sequence: TGTGCCAGCAGCCCCGCCCAGGGCCGGCAGTTCTTC. Translation: CASSPAQGRQFF. The whole variable domain, filled in from reference TRBV5-4 and TRBJ2-1, reads ETGVTQSPTHLIKTRGQQVTLRCSSQSGHNTVSWYQQALGQGPQFIFQYYREEENGRGNFPPRFSGLQFPNYSSELNVNALELDDSALYLCASSPAQGRQFFGPGTRLTVL.

The chain combines TRBV19 with TRBJ1-5, with D hard to call. The length of the CDR3 is 17 residues. V dropped 3 bases and J dropped 4 bases, with 19 bases sitting between them. Germline V gives CDR1 LNHDA, CDR2 SQIVND (reference sequence). CDR3 nucleotide sequence: TGTGCCAGTAGTATGATGCAGGCATCCCGTTTGAATCAGCCCCAGCATTTT. This codes for CASSMMQASRLNQPQHF.

J is TRBJ2-1 and V is TRBV3-1 (or the pseudogene TRBV3-2); D may be TRBD2 (6 bases). V gave up 0 bases and J gave up 8 bases, with 14 bases separating them. The germline V gene has CDR1 LGHDT and CDR2 YNNKEL (reference sequence). This CDR3 spans 15 amino acids. The CDR3 DNA follows: TGTGCCAGCAGCCAAGATAGGCCCACGGGGGATGAGCAGTTCTTC. This encodes CASSQDRPTGDEQFF.

This chain connects TRBV6-1 to TRBJ1-2; 7 nucleotides agree with TRBD1. The J segment lost 4 bases and the V segment lost 2 bases, leaving 10 bases of the junction unmatched. There are 16 residues in the CDR3. Germline V gene data show CDR1 as MNHNS and CDR2 as SASEGT. CDR3 in amino acids: CASSEFGGRGIYGYTF. The CDR3 region has the DNA TGTGCCAGCAGTGAATTTGGGGGCAGGGGGATCTATGGCTACACCTTC.

The genes are TRBV19 and TRBJ1-2; no reliable D call. CDR1 LNHDA and CDR2 SQIVND come from the germline V gene (reference sequence). The CDR3 is 10 residues long. The V end was cut by 10 bases, the J end by 6 bases, with 9 bases between. Written as DNA, the CDR3 is TGTGCCACCCGGTTAAATGGCTACACCTTC. Translated: CATRLNGYTF.

The rearrangement links TRBV6-5 to TRBJ1-2; tentatively, D is TRBD1 (6 bases). The V and J ends lost 6 bases and 2 bases respectively, with 10 bases between them. Looked up from germline, CDR1 is MNHEY and CDR2 is SVGAGI. The CDR3 sequence is 13 residues long. CDR3 residues: CASSHTGNYGYTF. The CDR3 bases are TGTGCCAGCAGCCACACAGGGAACTATGGCTACACCTTC.

The chain carries TRBV7-6 and TRBJ1-1; perhaps TRBD1 as D (5 bases). The germline CDR1 and CDR2 sequences are SGHVS and FNYEAQ. V lost 3 bases and J lost 1, with 12 bases in between. The CDR3 sequence is 15 residues long. In DNA form, the CDR3 reads TGTGCCAGCAGCTTTGGCCCAGACAGGAACACTGAAGCTTTCTTT. This gives the protein CASSFGPDRNTEAFF.

The DNA of the CDR3 is TGCGCCAGCAGCTTGGAGCCTAGGGGGAACACTGAAGCTTTCTTT. It yields the protein CASSLEPRGNTEAFF. The chain couples TRBV5-1 to TRBJ1-1; a possible D gene is TRBD1 (5 bases). In germline, CDR1 is SGHRS, CDR2 YFSETQ. The CDR3 covers 15 residues. V lost 0 bases and J 1 base, leaving 10 bases between the germline ends.

The rearrangement joins TRBV6-5 to TRBJ2-7, with 10 bases lining up with TRBD2. The V and J ends lost 4 bases and 2 bases, in that order; junction bases with no gene match: 2. CDR1 is MNHEY and CDR2 is SVGAGI in the germline V gene. The length of the CDR3 is 14 residues. The CDR3 DNA follows: TGTGCCAGCAGTTTAGCGGGAGGACCCTACGAGCAGTACTTC. Its protein product is CASSLAGGPYEQYF.

The rearrangement joins TRBV15 to TRBJ2-3; tentatively, D is TRBD2 (6 bases). The CDR3 totals 15 residues. V was clipped by 2 bases and J by 2 bases, with 11 bases between them. The germline V gene encodes CDR1 LNHNV and CDR2 YYDKDF (reference sequence). Here the CDR3 reads CATSRMRGVTDTQYF. CDR3 DNA: TGTGCCACCAGCAGAATGCGGGGAGTCACAGATACGCAGTATTTT.

The chain joins TRBV5-1 to TRBJ2-7; maybe TRBD1 (5 bases). CDR3 length: 14 amino acids. The germline V and J ends were trimmed by 2 bases and 1 base, with 10 bases remaining between them. Germline V gene data show CDR1 as SGHRS and CDR2 as YFSETQ. The CDR3 protein is CASSFTGVSYEQYF. CDR3 DNA sequence: TGCGCCAGCAGCTTTACAGGCGTTTCCTACGAGCAGTACTTC. Filled out from reference TRBV5-1 and TRBJ2-7, the complete variable domain reads KAGVTQTPRYLIKTRGQQVTLSCSPISGHRSVSWYQQTPGQGLQFLFEYFSETQRNKGNFPGRFSGRQFSNSRSEMNVSTLELGDSALYLCASSFTGVSYEQYFGPGTRLTVT.

The gene calls are TRBV27 and TRBJ1-2; 11 bases line up with TRBD1. There are 16 residues in the CDR3. The V gene end was trimmed by 3 bases and the J gene end by 8 bases; junction bases not matched to a gene: 11. Germline CDR1 is MNHEY and CDR2 is SMNVEV (reference sequence). CDR3 amino acids: CASSFGQGAPWWGYTF. The CDR3 DNA sequence: TGTGCCAGCAGTTTTGGACAGGGGGCTCCTTGGTGGGGCTACACCTTC.

The chain is built from TRBV11-2 and TRBJ2-1; TRBD2 is a possible D gene (6 bases). CDR3 length: 14 amino acids. V dropped 5 bases and J dropped 6 bases, with 14 bases sitting between them. CDR1 and CDR2 (germline): SGHAT, FQNNGV. CDR3 protein: CASSQGLASNEQFF. The CDR3 DNA reads as TGTGCCAGCAGCCAGGGACTGGCTTCCAATGAGCAGTTCTTC.

This sequence joins TRBV19 and TRBJ2-3; tentatively, D is TRBD1 (5 bases). V lost 10 bases to trimming and J lost 2 bases, with 19 bases between them. Per germline, CDR1 LNHDA and CDR2 SQIVND (reference sequence). CDR3 length equals 15 residues. The CDR3 DNA follows: TGTGCCACCCAGTTTGGGGCCACGCACACAGATACGCAGTATTTT. Translated, it gives CATQFGATHTDTQYF. The whole variable domain, remainder taken from reference TRBV19 and TRBJ2-3, is DGGITQSPKYLFRKEGQNVTLSCEQNLNHDAMYWYRQDPGQGLRLIYYSQIVNDFQKGDIAEGYSVSREKKESFPLTVTSAQKNPTAFYLCATQFGATHTDTQYFGPGTRLTVL.

V gene TRBV3-1 (or the pseudogene TRBV3-2) combines with J gene TRBJ2-7; TRBD2 matches at 10 bases. V dropped 0 bases and J dropped 5; count of bases not matched to a gene: 7. The germline V gene encodes CDR1 LGHDT and CDR2 YNNKEL (reference sequence). The CDR3 contains 16 residues. The CDR3 coding sequence is TGTGCCAGCAGCCAAGACAGGCTAGCGGGAGTCCACGAGCAGTACTTC. Translated, it gives CASSQDRLAGVHEQYF.

The V call is TRBV5-4, the J call TRBJ2-2, with D hard to call. The germline V gene encodes CDR1 SGHNT and CDR2 YYREEE (reference sequence). Between the trimmed V and J ends, which lost 0 bases and 0 bases, there was a span of 9 bases. The CDR3 totals 16 residues. The CDR3 region has the DNA TGTGCCAGCAGCTTGGGCGCGCACTCGAACACCGGGGAGCTGTTTTTT. Protein product: CASSLGAHSNTGELFF.

J is TRBJ2-7 and V is TRBV18; D remains unclear. The V end lost 2 bases, the J end lost 2 bases, and 10 bases lay between the germline ends. Germline-derived CDR1 and CDR2 are KGHSH and LQKENI. The CDR3 extends over 14 amino acids. DNA for the CDR3: TGTGCCAGCTCACCAAGGTTAGACACCTACGAGCAGTACTTC. Protein product: CASSPRLDTYEQYF.

The chain combines TRBV7-8 with TRBJ1-2, with 7 nucleotides matching TRBD1. The J segment lost 2 bases and the V segment lost 5 bases, leaving 11 bases of the junction unmatched. This CDR3 contains 16 residues. CDR1 SGHVS and CDR2 FQNEAQ come from the germline V gene. The CDR3 is CASSARDSRGNYGYTF. The CDR3 DNA sequence: TGTGCCAGCAGCGCCCGGGACAGCAGGGGAAACTATGGCTACACCTTC.

This rearrangement joins TRBV6-1 to TRBJ2-1, with a possible D match to TRBD2 (6 bases). CDR1 and CDR2 from the germline V gene are MNHNS and SASEGT. V gave up 4 bases and J gave up 0 bases, with 16 bases separating them. The length of the CDR3 is 17 residues. CDR3 nucleotide sequence: TGTGCCAGCAGTGGTCTAATTAGCGGTAGCTCCTACAATGAGCAGTTCTTC. Protein product: CASSGLISGSSYNEQFF.

The chain has TRBV5-1 and TRBJ1-6; weak D call: TRBD1 (5 bases). V shed 4 bases and J shed 8 bases, with 16 bases lying between them. CDR3 length: 15 amino acids. Germline V gene data show CDR1 as SGHRS and CDR2 as YFSETQ. CDR3 protein: CASSLRQGGDSPLHF. The CDR3 bases are TGCGCCAGCAGCCTACGGCAGGGAGGTGATTCACCCCTCCACTTT.

This clone was detected only once. The rearrangement joins TRBV7-9 to TRBJ2-3, with D possibly being TRBD2 (5 bases). Germline V CDR1 and CDR2: SEHNR, FQNEAQ (reference sequence). V was pared by 6 bases and J by 3 bases, with 13 bases between. This CDR3 comprises 14 residues. CDR3 in DNA: TGTGCCAGCAGTTCTGGGGTAGCGACAGATACGCAGTATTTT. Amino acids: CASSSGVATDTQYF. The variable domain in full, with the rest retrieved from reference TRBV7-9 and TRBJ2-3, is DTGVSQNPRHKITKRGQNVTFRCDPISEHNRLYWYRQTLGQGPEFLTYFQNEAQLEKSRLLSDRFSAERPKGSFSTLEIQRTEQGDSAMYLCASSSGVATDTQYFGPGTRLTVL.

V is TRBV5-6 and J is TRBJ2-3; 9 nucleotides line up with TRBD1. The CDR3 loop spans 16 amino acids. Trimming took 0 bases from V and 2 from J; bases not matched to a gene: 4. Germline V gene data show CDR1 as SGHDT and CDR2 as YYEEEE. CDR3 bases: TGTGCCAGCAGCTTGGTGGACAGGGGTACCACAGATACGCAGTATTTT. It codes for CASSLVDRGTTDTQYF.

This clone showed up just a few times. The chain joins TRBV4-2 to TRBJ1-6; 9 bases are shared with TRBD1. V shed 2 bases and J 7 bases; nucleotides not matched to a gene: 9. This CDR3 comprises 17 residues. Germline lookup yields CDR1 LGHNA and CDR2 YNFKEQ. CDR3 bases: TGTGCCAGCAGCCAACACTCTGCGGGACAGGGAAATTCACCCCTCCACTTT. It translates to CASSQHSAGQGNSPLHF.